The 14 T cell receptor beta chains below come from one sample, sequenced in a study of human T cells and chemical hapten exposure. The time point denotes: patch test 3, about 24 weeks after DPC sensitization. Noted treatment: therapeutic diphenylcyclopropenone sensitization with weekly scalp DPC. The total RNA was obtained from whole blood that was not fractionated. TCRdb ran MiXCR on the RACE reads and lists one entry per CDR3 protein. There are roughly 39,000 distinct CDR3 sequences in the sample; about 12% occur only once, and 2% to 2.5% lies in the top ten. Sample: whole blood, taken in connection with sensitization to the hapten diphenylcyclopropenone (DPC). These receptors were taken from a woman aged 40 to 50 with alopecia areata. Some clones in this sample may be carry-over from other donors' samples.

The count of this clonotype is one. The chain joins TRBV4-3 to TRBJ1-4; no definite D call. Trimming cost V 0 bases and J 10 bases, with 12 bases left between them. This CDR3 has 14 residues. The germline V gene encodes CDR1 LGHNA and CDR2 YSLEER. The CDR3 is CASSQDRFPIKLFF. In nucleotides, the CDR3 is TGCGCCAGCAGCCAAGATCGGTTTCCGATAAAACTGTTTTTT.

There are many counts of this clonotype. V gene TRBV3-1 combines with J gene TRBJ1-6; 7 positions agree with TRBD1. Germline CDR1 LGHDT, CDR2 YNNKEL (reference sequence). J lost 6 bases, V lost 3 bases, and 2 bases had no gene match. The CDR3 covers 14 residues. The CDR3, as DNA: TGTGCCAGCAGCCAGGGACAGCTTAATTCACCCCTCCACTTT. Translated, it gives CASSQGQLNSPLHF.

There are many counts of this clonotype. This sequence joins TRBV2 and TRBJ1-5; D remains ambiguous. V was shortened by 2 bases and J by 5 bases, with 13 bases between the two germline ends. Germline CDR1 SNHLY, CDR2 FYNNEI. The CDR3 sequence is 15 residues long. This chain's CDR3 is CASSEFGREDQPQHF. In DNA, the CDR3 is TGTGCCAGCAGTGAATTTGGAAGGGAGGATCAGCCCCAGCATTTT.

This clonotype was observed a few times. The chain combines TRBV28 with TRBJ2-5; a possible D gene is TRBD1 (6 bases). Germline loops: CDR1 MDHEN, CDR2 SYDVKM. The CDR3 spans 14 residues. Between the trimmed V and J ends, which lost 3 bases and 5 bases, there was a span of 13 bases. The CDR3 loop is CASSFEGVSETQYF. In DNA, the CDR3 is TGTGCCAGCAGTTTCGAGGGGGTTTCGGAGACCCAGTACTTC.

This clonotype was picked up a small number of times. The chain recombines TRBV29-1 with TRBJ1-1; a possible D gene is TRBD1 (5 bases). Trimming cost V 3 bases and J 8 bases, with 16 bases left between them. CDR3 size: 13 residues. In germline, CDR1 is SQVTM, CDR2 ANQGSEA. CDR3 sequence reads: CSVDRARPGEAFF. In DNA form, the CDR3 reads TGCAGCGTTGATAGGGCTCGGCCAGGGGAAGCTTTCTTT.

This clonotype came up many times. V gene TRBV7-8 combines with J gene TRBJ2-7; 7 nucleotides match TRBD2. The V segment lost 7 bases and the J segment 3 bases; nucleotides outside the gene matches: 15. Looked up from germline, CDR1 is SGHVS and CDR2 is FQNEAQ. The CDR3 covers 16 residues. The CDR3 spells CASTPIGRDVGYEQYF. The CDR3 DNA is TGTGCCAGCACACCTATAGGGAGGGACGTCGGCTACGAGCAGTACTTC.

This clonotype was seen ten or more times. The rearrangement uses TRBV5-4 and TRBJ2-1; D is perhaps TRBD1 (5 bases). Looked up from germline, CDR1 is SGHNT and CDR2 is YYREEE (reference sequence). This CDR3 contains 15 residues. Trimming stripped 0 bases from V and 4 bases from J, with 11 bases between. Here the CDR3 DNA reads TGTGCCAGCAGCTTGGACAGGAACCTTTACAATGAGCAGTTCTTC. It is translated as CASSLDRNLYNEQFF.

The rearrangement links TRBV9 to TRBJ2-5; 9 bases align to TRBD1. The CDR3 length is 14 residues. V gave up 0 bases and J gave up 4 bases; unmatched junction bases: 1. The germline V gene encodes CDR1 SGDLS and CDR2 YYNGEE. The DNA for the CDR3 is TGTGCCAGCAGCGTAGGACAGGGGGGAGAGACCCAGTACTTC. This codes for CASSVGQGGETQYF.

About this clonotype: This may stem from a read error, because a much larger clone lies one nucleotide away. This rearrangement joins TRBV29-1 to TRBJ1-2; no firm D call. CDR3 length equals 12 residues. Per the germline V gene, CDR1 is SQVTM and CDR2 is ANQGSEA. V dropped 6 bases and J dropped 10 bases, with 18 bases sitting between them. CDR3 bases: TGCAGCGTCGGGGAGGGTAGGGATGACTACACCTTC. Encoded protein: CSVGEGRDDYTF.

The chain uses TRBV18 and TRBJ2-1, with D perhaps TRBD1 or TRBD2 (5 bases each). V lost 4 bases and J 4 bases, leaving 11 bases between the germline ends. The CDR3 has 14 residues. Germline CDR1 is KGHSH and CDR2 is LQKENI. The CDR3 sequence: CASSHPGQYNEQFF. The CDR3 DNA follows: TGTGCCAGCTCACACCCGGGGCAGTACAATGAGCAGTTCTTC.

This clonotype was seen many times. This chain connects TRBV7-2 to TRBJ2-7, with TRBD2 matching over 7 bases. J lost 2 bases, V lost 5 bases, and 9 bases had no gene match. CDR3 length equals 15 residues. Germline V gene sequence: CDR1 SGHTA, CDR2 FQGNSA. The CDR3 protein is CASSLAGSGAYEQYF. The DNA of the CDR3 is TGTGCCAGCAGCCTGGCGGGGAGCGGGGCCTACGAGCAGTACTTC.

This clonotype was counted at least ten times. The junction departs from germline at one end; a sequencing error may be responsible. The chain couples TRBV7-7 to TRBJ2-1; 7 bases fit TRBD1. This CDR3 is built from 16 residues. Germline CDR1 is SSHAT and CDR2 is FNYEAQ (reference sequence). The CDR3 sequence: CASSLGRDRLFNEQFF. DNA for the CDR3: TGTGCTAGCAGCCTTGGTAGGGACAGACTGTTCAATGAGCAGTTCTTC.

The CDR3 here is CASSFYRGTNTEAFF. The CDR3 DNA reads TGTGCCAGCAGTTTCTACAGGGGGACGAACACTGAAGCTTTCTTT. The chain has TRBV28 and TRBJ1-1; 8 nucleotides match TRBD1. V gave up 3 bases and J gave up 1 base; unmatched junction bases: 4. CDR1 and CDR2 (germline): MDHEN, SYDVKM. The CDR3 contains 15 residues.

This clonotype turned up a few times. V usage is TRBV28 and J usage is TRBJ2-7; D gene ambiguous. This CDR3 is 14 amino acids long. CDR1 is MDHEN, CDR2 SYDVKM, per germline. Trimming pared 3 bases from V and 2 bases from J, leaving 11 bases between. The DNA for the CDR3 is TGTGCCAGCAGTTTGTCCGGCTGGACCTACGAGCAGTACTTC. This encodes CASSLSGWTYEQYF.